What follows is one T cell receptor (beta chain) and its context. This clonotype was observed many times. Its recognized antigen is unknown. Per-base qualities were not stored, and no clone one base away is much larger. The CDR3 has 14 amino acids, counting the end cysteine and phenylalanine. Just the 42-base CDR3 DNA is kept, in frame starting at base 1. Trimming removed 4 bases from V and 5 bases from J; the gene matches leave 9 bases unexplained. The germline V gene (reference sequence) specifies DFQATT as CDR1 and SNEGSKA as CDR2. A patient counted as having stable Graves' hyperthyroidism if no progression to ophthalmopathy occurred over 18 months of follow-up. Hyperthyroidism patients were aged 18 to 65 years and newly diagnosed, with disease duration of less than 2 months. Exclusion was applied to patients with uncontrolled infections, other autoimmune diseases, pregnancy or lactation. Diagnoses relied on clinical symptoms, serum thyroxine and TRAb, thyroid ultrasound and orbital computed tomography. Ficoll-Paque density gradient centrifugation was used to isolate PBMCs from under 11 ml of fresh peripheral blood. Total RNA was extracted with Trizol reagent, and quality was checked on an Agilent 2100 Bioanalyzer.

This sample was taken from a study of T cells in Graves' hyperthyroidism and ophthalmopathy (dated by TCRdb to between 2018 and 2020). Regarding the study in general: Peripheral blood was sampled at the time of initial diagnosis, prior to any treatment. To identify TCR V-J signatures that set the groups apart, the researchers used a discovery cohort of about a hundred patients, made up of roughly 45 with Graves' ophthalmopathy and about 55 with stable Graves' hyperthyroidism. Prospective prediction of ophthalmopathy was tested in an independent validation cohort consisting of some 18 hyperthyroidism patients and 15 to 17 patients who later progressed to ophthalmopathy. The roughly 100 discovery patients were randomly divided into training and test sets at a 7:3 ratio. Thyroid tissue and blood T-cell repertoires from about 6 Graves' hyperthyroidism patients were also compared in the study. After sampling, hyperthyroidism patients received methimazole starting at 30 mg daily, and ophthalmopathy patients received high-dose intravenous methylprednisolone. According to the paper, TCR Vbeta CDR3 sequencing was carried out on over 130 peripheral blood samples, which came from 40 to 45 ophthalmopathy, around 75 hyperthyroidism and approximately 17 progressor patients. The investigation overall reported the following: Most expanded thyroid clonotypes (frequency above 0.001) were also found in blood, which suggests that blood repertoires may mirror thyroid immune responses. In validation, the model predicted progression to ophthalmopathy a median of 6.5 months before onset, with roughly 70% sensitivity and 72.22% specificity. Sample size was not statistically predetermined, and blinding of investigators to group allocation was not performed. A 13 V-J signature model separated ophthalmopathy from stable hyperthyroidism, with about 90% sensitivity and around 84% specificity in cross-validation and 80%/75% in testing.

The TCR beta CDR3 regions were amplified from RNA transcripts. The TCR CDR3 was subjected to a first round of RT-PCR using the HTBI primer set and the Qiagen OneStep RT-PCR kit. Libraries were constructed in a second round of multiplex PCR, after which size selection and purification were performed. Sequencing of the libraries was done on an Illumina HiSeq2000 using paired-end 100 bp reads. The paper's data handling went like this. SOAPnuke was used to process the raw data, with reads discarded if the reads contained adapters or uncalled bases, had a mean Phred below 15, or lacked an exact constant-primer or identifier match. COPE v1.2.5 was used to merge high-quality paired reads, and clonotypes were defined as unique nucleotide sequences. MiTCR v1.1 was used to align the clonotypes against IMGT TRBV, TRBD and TRBJ reference segments. Analysis was restricted to V-J combinations with a frequency above 0.0001, which covered roughly 99% of repertoires. The TCS score was defined as the ratio of F50 (clonal expansion) to E x V (chaos), calculated using BLOSUM62-based TCRdist between CDR3 peptides within each V-J. Welch's t-statistics and random forest reduced around 510 V-J features to 10 to 15, which were used in a naive Bayes classifier (R e1071). TCRdb reprocessed the public reads (quality trimming at Q25 with fastp, clone calling with MiXCR) and kept in-frame beta chains. Rows matching on CDR3 protein sequence are summarized as one entry with the most common DNA and genes. TCRdb's processing, not the authors' own work, is the source of the V and J calls. In all, the sample holds over 150,000 distinct CDR3 sequences, and around 16% of those were seen once. 53% of the sample lies in the top ten.

The source of this sequence is a woman in her forties or fifties with Graves' hyperthyroidism. The specimen was blood. In this chain, TRBV20-1 is recombined with TRBJ2-5; TRBD2 aligns with 8 central bases. The CDR3 reads as follows: CSAMDQREWETQYF. The nucleotide sequence reads as follows: TGCAGTGCTATGGACCAGCGGGAGTGGGAGACCCAGTACTTC.